The clone carrying this T cell receptor beta chain has at least ten counts. Its antigen is not identified. The data belong to a study of CD8 T cells in ankylosing spondylitis. Study observations and caveats: Roughly eight highly homologous variants formed a TCR beta motif that appeared characteristic of ankylosing spondylitis blood. The clones that were linked to disease were reported to be significantly enriched in matched synovial fluid samples from ankylosing spondylitis patients.

The germline gives CDR1 SEHNR, CDR2 FQNEAQ (reference sequence). V was pared by 5 bases and J by 2 bases, with 16 bases between. The CDR3 covers 16 residues. TCRdb fed the 5' RACE reads into MiXCR, producing one record per CDR3 protein. The sample has 500,000 to 650,000 distinct CDR3 sequences, roughly 5.3% seen once. V is TRBV7-9 and J is TRBJ2-1, with D maybe TRBD2 (6 bases). What was sequenced was blood, either unsorted or a sorted T cell fraction (not recorded which). The sequence was collected from a male donor with ankylosing spondylitis. CDR3 in amino acids: CASSTPTRGPYNEQFF. CDR3 coding DNA: TGTGCCAGCAGCACGCCGACTAGAGGACCCTACAATGAGCAGTTCTTC.